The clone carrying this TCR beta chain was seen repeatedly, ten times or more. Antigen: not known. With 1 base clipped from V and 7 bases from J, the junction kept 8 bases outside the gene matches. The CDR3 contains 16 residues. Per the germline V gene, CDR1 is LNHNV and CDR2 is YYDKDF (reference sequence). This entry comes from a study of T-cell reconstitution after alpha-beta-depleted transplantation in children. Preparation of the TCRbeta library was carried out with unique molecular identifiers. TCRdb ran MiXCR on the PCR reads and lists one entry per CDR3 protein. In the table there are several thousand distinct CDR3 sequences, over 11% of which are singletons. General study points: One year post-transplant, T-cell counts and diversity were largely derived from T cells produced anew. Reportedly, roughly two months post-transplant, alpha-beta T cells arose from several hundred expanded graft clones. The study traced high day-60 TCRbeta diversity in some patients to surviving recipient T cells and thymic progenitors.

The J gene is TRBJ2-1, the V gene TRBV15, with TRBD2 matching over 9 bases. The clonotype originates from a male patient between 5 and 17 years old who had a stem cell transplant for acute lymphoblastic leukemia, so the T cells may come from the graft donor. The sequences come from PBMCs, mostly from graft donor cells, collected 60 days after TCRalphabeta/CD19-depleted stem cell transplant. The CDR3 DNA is TGTGCCACCAGCAGAGTAGGTAGCGGGAGAGGGAATGAGCAGTTCTTC. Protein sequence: CATSRVGSGRGNEQFF.